This paragraph reports one T cell receptor (beta chain). This record comes from a study of blood T cell repertoires in COVID-19. Looking at the study overall: Italy, Spain and the United States were the sources of the convalescent and acute COVID-19 samples. Sources were T cells, B-cell-depleted T cells, or PBMCs; the material itself was cDNA or gDNA.

The CDR3 totals 17 residues. CDR1 SGHTA and CDR2 FQGTGA come from the germline V gene. V shed 5 bases and J 7 bases; nucleotides not matched to a gene: 8. In the authors' methods: How many nucleated cells were present was estimated from reference gene primer amplification. The protocol was immunoSEQ multiplex PCR, while the TCRdb copy is restricted to in-frame clones and leaves out a portion. V, J and clone size derive from that table, while D and trimming were established from the DNA sequence. The table includes 150,000 to 200,000 clones, under 90% detected once. The chain has TRBV7-3 and TRBJ2-1, with TRBD2 matching over 16 bases. The source material was peripheral blood. This sequence originates from a woman of 80 years or more with active or convalescent COVID-19. The CDR3 DNA sequence: TGTGCCAGCAGCCTGACCGGGACTAGCGGGAGGGAGAATGAGCAGTTCTTC. As protein: CASSLTGTSGRENEQFF.